This T cell receptor (beta chain) was captured in a study of blood T cells in healthy people across ages. In regard to this clonotype: Its antigen is still unknown.

With 5 bases clipped from V and 5 bases from J, the junction kept 1 base outside the gene matches. CDR3 length equals 13 residues. In germline, CDR1 is LNHNV, CDR2 YYDKDF (reference sequence). For the second PCR, which ran for about 6 to 11 cycles, a sample-barcoded 5' primer and a J-beta primer mix were used. Via MiXCR, TCRdb re-called the 5' RACE reads, giving one row per CDR3 protein. The repertoire holds 710,000 or so distinct CDR3 sequences, 20% to 25% seen once, with approximately 20% in the top ten. Study-level findings and limits: It was held that the diversity estimates obtained from one million T cells were underestimates.

The genes are TRBV15 and TRBJ1-4, with TRBD1 matching over 8 bases. The receptor was isolated from a man in his 70s in good health. The sample taken for sequencing was blood. The CDR3 region is CATSRTGNEKLFF. As DNA, the CDR3 is TGTGCCACCAGCCGGACAGGGAATGAAAAACTGTTTTTT.